This record covers a single TCR beta chain. This clone has just a few counts. It has no known antigen specificity. Base qualities are not at hand, and no much larger clone is one base apart. The entry originates in a study of beta chain features in type 1 diabetes (dated by TCRdb to 2017 to 2018). A note on the overall study: Mean age, gender distribution, total cell number and subset yield were not different between patients and healthy donors. Whereas all 30 or so donors provided naive and central memory subsets, regulatory and stem cell-like memory subsets were isolated from just 8 patients and about 8 healthy donors. In the study, TCRB repertoires of sorted circulating CD4+ T cell subsets from recently diagnosed type 1 diabetes patients were compared with those of matched healthy donors. A total of 85 million to 110 million sorted cells were examined across all samples, and RNA yield correlated strongly with the number of cells per subset. General findings and caveats noted by the study authors: Naive, central memory and regulatory TCRB repertoires appeared to be more alike among patients than among healthy donors. Only small numbers of individuals were included in the HLA sub-analyses, which left unresolved whether HLA type had any influence on TCRB rearrangement. PCR may preferentially amplify shorter templates, but because patient and control samples were amplified and corrected together, any resulting skew would affect both groups equally. A moderate but significant shortening of TCRB CDR3 length was observed in type 1 diabetes patients in all four CD4+ subsets. Fewer insertions and more nucleotide deletions at VDJ recombination sites were observed in patients with type 1 diabetes, implying thymic rearrangement abnormalities. Because cDNA was sequenced instead of genomic DNA, highly expressing activated cells could be over-represented, though the groups showed no difference in activation or CD3 levels.

The entire amount of isolated RNA was reverse transcribed using the High Capacity cDNA Reverse Transcription Kit, so the sequenced TCRB transcripts were expressed ones. Naive, central memory and regulatory T cell samples underwent deep immunoSEQ sequencing, averaging roughly 3.5 million total reads per sample. Sorted cells were lysed in RLT buffer, and RNA was extracted using DNase-treated RNeasy Micro or Mini kits according to cell number. To prevent cross-contamination, each cell subset was processed individually, whereas patient and healthy donor samples were processed jointly. Using the immunoSEQ multiplex PCR, TCRB sequences were amplified from cDNA into 87-bp fragments spanning the CDR3 region. Sequencing of the amplicons was performed on the Illumina HiSeq platform. On the authors' methods: Synthetic template baselines were used to correct PCR bias computationally, reads within Hamming distance 2 were collapsed together, and singletons that could not be merged were discarded. Reads were aligned against IMGT to assign V, D and J genes, CDR3 length and insertions or deletions at six rearrangement sites. Clonotype counts were normalized to sorted cell number within each subset before computing true diversity and Gini coefficients with the tcR R package. Repertoire sharing was quantified using the overlap coefficient calculated on TCRB nucleotide sequences. Out-of-frame TCRB sequences from naive cells were analyzed as a proxy for the pre-selection repertoire. As stored in TCRdb, this immuneACCESS dataset retains in-frame rearrangements with V and J assigned. A fraction of the clones does not appear; measured against another copy, unresolved V genes explain less than half of the discrepancy, and the remainder lacks a known reason. The V and J calls and clone size come from that table; D and trimming were worked out from the DNA. The sample table contains 630,000 or so clones; only one count was recorded for roughly an eighth of them. The ten most abundant clones make up roughly 0.04% of the sample.

The V end loses 4 bases and the J end loses 1 base, and a stretch of 14 bases separates them. The germline V gene supplies CDR1 SGHRS and CDR2 YFSETQ. Including the terminal cysteine and phenylalanine, the CDR3 comprises 15 residues. Only CDR3 DNA is held: 45 bases, read in frame from base 1. From each donor, a single peripheral blood sample of 95 to 150 mL on average was drawn into heparinised tubes. Using a panel that included CD45RO, CCR7, CD25, CD127, CD95 and CD27, naive, central memory, regulatory and stem cell-like memory CD4+ T cells were sorted on a BD FACSAria II. Every sorted population had a purity above 95%. PBMCs were isolated right away by Lymphoprep density gradient centrifugation and were stained directly, without culture. So that batch effects would be minimized, each experiment stained and sorted samples in pairs, pairing one healthy donor with one patient.

The sample comprised naive CD4+ T cells from blood. Interpreted using the paper, the cell subset or site label stands for: true naive CD4+ T cells. The sequence joins TRBV5-1 to TRBJ1-1, and perhaps TRBD1 as D gene, on 6 matching bases. The TCR originated in a man aged 18 to 29 with type 1 diabetes. This receptor carries the CDR3 CASSAYSGQNTEAFF. The nucleotide sequence is TGCGCCAGCAGCGCCTATTCGGGACAGAACACTGAAGCTTTCTTT.